This TCR beta chain is drawn from a study of regulatory T cells in long-lasting Graves disease. CDR1 is LGHDT, CDR2 YNNKEL, per germline (reference sequence). The V end lost 1 base, the J end lost 0 bases, and 12 bases lay between the germline ends. This CDR3 has 16 amino acids. Libraries of TCR beta came from iRepertoire HTBI primers plus Arm-PCR of CDR3 regions. TCRdb reprocessed the multiplex PCR reads with MiXCR, giving one entry per CDR3 protein. This table has about 520,000 distinct CDR3 sequences, approximately 12% appearing once. Whole-study results and caveats: Gene preferences differed: TRBV28, TRBJ1-2, TRBJ2-5 in persistent cases. TCR diversity was lower in persistent Graves' patients than in newly diagnosed ones.

Described time point: newly diagnosed GD, antithyroid drugs for less than 3 months. TCR sequences were obtained from RNA taken from PBMCs. This clonotype has at least ten counts. Its antigen is currently unknown. These data were also reused for a study on T cells in Graves' hyperthyroidism and ophthalmopathy.

This sequence was found in a woman in her twenties or thirties with Graves disease. This sample comprised peripheral blood mononuclear cells (PBMCs), obtained at new diagnosis, from a patient treated with antithyroid drugs. The chain joins TRBV3-1 to TRBJ2-5; D is possibly TRBD2 (5 bases). The CDR3 sequence: CASSQVTRGYQETQYF. The CDR3 nucleotides read TGTGCCAGCAGCCAAGTAACTCGCGGGTACCAAGAGACCCAGTACTTC.